The 29 T cell receptor beta chains listed next were all sequenced from one sample in a study of T-cell memory formation after mild COVID-19. Via MiXCR, TCRdb re-called the 5' RACE reads, giving one row per CDR3 protein. Counted here are 350,000 to 450,000 distinct CDR3 sequences, about 15% occurring once; the ten biggest clones make up around a fifth. The sample taken for sequencing was PBMCs or a T cell subset sorted from them (not recorded which). The receptor set was obtained from a young man who had mild COVID-19 (a few samples of this study predate the infection). Cell type and time point are not known.

This clonotype was counted a few times. V gene TRBV10-2 combines with J gene TRBJ2-1; D is undetermined. Looked up from germline, CDR1 is WSHSY and CDR2 is SAAADI. Trimming left V 7 bases short and J 0 bases short, with 7 bases between. The CDR3 is 13 residues long. The CDR3 bases are TGCGCCAGCACTACGAGCTCCTACAATGAGCAGTTCTTC. Translating gives CASTTSSYNEQFF.

The rearrangement uses TRBV29-1 and TRBJ2-1; D ambiguous. The CDR3 is 13 amino acids. V was trimmed by 4 bases and J by 0 bases, leaving 7 bases between them. Germline CDR1 and CDR2: SQVTM and ANQGSEA. CDR3 amino acids: CSVGASSYNEQFF. CDR3 nucleotide sequence: TGCAGCGTTGGGGCCAGCTCCTACAATGAGCAGTTCTTC.

V usage is TRBV5-1 and J usage is TRBJ2-5; tentative D call: TRBD2 (7 bases). The ends were cut back, 4 bases at V and 5 bases at J, with 15 bases in the middle. This CDR3 has 14 amino acids. Germline V gene data show CDR1 as SGHRS and CDR2 as YFSETQ. This CDR3 is CASSAGGLGETQYF. CDR3 bases: TGCGCCAGCAGCGCCGGGGGGCTCGGTGAGACCCAGTACTTC. The full variable domain, rest sourced from reference TRBV5-1 and TRBJ2-5, is KAGVTQTPRYLIKTRGQQVTLSCSPISGHRSVSWYQQTPGQGLQFLFEYFSETQRNKGNFPGRFSGRQFSNSRSEMNVSTLELGDSALYLCASSAGGLGETQYFGPGTRLLVL.

This clonotype was picked up a small number of times. This chain links TRBV12-5 with TRBJ1-1; the match to TRBD1 covers 7 bases. The CDR3 spans 14 residues. The J segment lost 7 bases and the V segment lost 3 bases, leaving 8 bases of the junction unmatched. CDR1 and CDR2 (germline): LGHNT, FRNRAP. The DNA for the CDR3 is TGTGCTAGTGGTTTTGGGCAGGGGGAAGGTGAAGCTTTCTTT. It codes for CASGFGQGEGEAFF.

This clonotype was picked up a small number of times. The rearrangement joins TRBV7-9 to TRBJ1-2, with D possibly TRBD1 on 6 matching bases. Trimming removed 5 bases from V and 3 bases from J, with 19 bases in between. Germline CDR1 SEHNR, CDR2 FQNEAQ (reference sequence). The CDR3 length is 16 residues. The CDR3 here is CASSPSPDRRDYGYTF. CDR3 in DNA: TGTGCCAGCAGCCCCTCACCAGACAGGCGTGACTATGGCTACACCTTC.

The chain recombines TRBV6-6 with TRBJ1-1; D is uncertain. The CDR3 totals 14 residues. Deletions cut 7 bases from V and 3 bases from J, with 15 bases between. Germline-derived CDR1 and CDR2 are MNHNY and SVGAGI (reference sequence). The CDR3: CASNPAGVHTEAFF. For the CDR3, the DNA is TGTGCCAGCAACCCCGCCGGGGTTCACACTGAAGCTTTCTTT.

In its sample, this clonotype was seen a few times. The chain combines TRBV5-1 with TRBJ1-5; TRBD1 agrees at 9 bases. V was clipped by 4 bases and J by 2 bases; unmatched bases: 10. The CDR3 length is 17 residues. The germline gives CDR1 SGHRS, CDR2 YFSETQ. The CDR3 nucleotides are TGCGCCAGCAGCCCCCTAGGACAGGGGTCGGGCAATCAGCCCCAGCATTTT. It is translated as CASSPLGQGSGNQPQHF. The whole variable domain, filled in from reference TRBV5-1 and TRBJ1-5, reads KAGVTQTPRYLIKTRGQQVTLSCSPISGHRSVSWYQQTPGQGLQFLFEYFSETQRNKGNFPGRFSGRQFSNSRSEMNVSTLELGDSALYLCASSPLGQGSGNQPQHFGDGTRLSIL.

The V and J genes are TRBV4-1 and TRBJ2-5; the D gene is possibly TRBD2 (6 bases). The CDR3 sequence is 17 residues long. CDR1 MGHRA and CDR2 YSYEKL come from the germline V gene. Trimming shortened V by 0 bases and J by 4 bases, and 18 bases separated the two germline ends. The CDR3 loop reads CASSQEMVRGMGETQYF. In DNA, the CDR3 is TGCGCCAGCAGCCAAGAAATGGTTCGGGGGATGGGAGAGACCCAGTACTTC.

This clonotype was observed a few times. This chain uses TRBV20-1 with TRBJ1-5, with 8 positions matching TRBD1. Trimming cost V 3 bases and J 0 bases; bases outside gene matches: 13. This CDR3 contains 18 residues. The germline V gene has CDR1 DFQATT and CDR2 SNEGSKA (reference sequence). This CDR3 reads CSAREDRELTGSNQPQHF. The CDR3 DNA is TGCAGTGCTAGGGAGGACAGGGAACTAACGGGTAGCAATCAGCCCCAGCATTTT.

The chain joins TRBV20-1 to TRBJ1-1; D perhaps matches TRBD1 (5 bases). Trimming shortened V by 6 bases and J by 10 bases, and 12 bases separated the two germline ends. Germline CDR1 and CDR2: DFQATT and SNEGSKA (reference sequence). This CDR3 comprises 10 residues. This CDR3 is CSALDTSAFF. As DNA, the CDR3 is TGCAGTGCGCTGGACACGTCAGCTTTCTTT.

The rearrangement joins TRBV7-2 to TRBJ2-3; 9 nucleotides line up with TRBD1. The germline V gene encodes CDR1 SGHTA and CDR2 FQGNSA. The CDR3 loop spans 16 amino acids. V lost 5 bases and J lost 2; bases outside the gene matches: 8. The CDR3 here is CASSPRTGEDTDTQYF. CDR3 DNA sequence: TGTGCCAGCAGCCCGCGGACAGGGGAGGACACAGATACGCAGTATTTT.

V usage is TRBV2 and J usage is TRBJ1-2, with TRBD1 matching 8 bases. V dropped 2 bases and J dropped 4; count of bases not matched to a gene: 9. The CDR3 loop spans 16 amino acids. Germline V CDR1 and CDR2: SNHLY, FYNNEI. The CDR3 bases are TGTGCCAGCAGTGAACAGGGGGCTGGGTCTGGCTATGGCTACACCTTC. It yields the protein CASSEQGAGSGYGYTF. Supplemented by reference TRBV2 and TRBJ1-2, the full variable domain reads EPEVTQTPSHQVTQMGQEVILRCVPISNHLYFYWYRQILGQKVEFLVSFYNNEISEKSEIFDDQFSVERPDGSNFTLKIRSTKLEDSAMYFCASSEQGAGSGYGYTFGSGTRLTVV.

This chain joins TRBV7-6 and TRBJ2-5, with TRBD2 as a possible D gene (5 bases). The CDR3 consists of 15 residues. V shed 1 base and J shed 3 bases, with 12 bases lying between them. Germline V gene lookup returns CDR1 SGHVS and CDR2 FNYEAQ. The CDR3 DNA reads TGTGCCAGCAGCTTAGAGCGGCGAGGGAAAGAGACCCAGTACTTC. Its protein is CASSLERRGKETQYF.

This clonotype came up many times. The chain is built from TRBV19 and TRBJ2-7, with 8 bases matching TRBD2. CDR1 LNHDA and CDR2 SQIVND come from the germline V gene (reference sequence). J was trimmed by 2 bases and V by 11 bases; bases with no gene match: 8. The CDR3 covers 13 residues. The CDR3 coding sequence is TGTGCCGGAACTAGCGGTCCCACCTACGAGCAGTACTTC. Translated, it gives CAGTSGPTYEQYF.

The chain carries TRBV12-3 or TRBV12-4 and TRBJ2-7; TRBD1 matches 7 bases. The CDR3 length is 14 residues. V shed 6 bases and J 0 bases; nucleotides not matched to a gene: 5. This CDR3 reads CASRGTESSYEQYF. CDR3 in DNA: TGTGCCAGCAGAGGGACAGAGAGCTCCTACGAGCAGTACTTC.

This clonotype was observed a few times. The chain joins TRBV27 to TRBJ2-7, with D perhaps given as TRBD1 or TRBD2 (5 bases each). CDR1 MNHEY and CDR2 SMNVEV come from the germline V gene (reference sequence). The CDR3 has 15 amino acids. Trimming stripped 6 bases from V and 3 bases from J, with 18 bases between. CDR3: CASSYGTQGDYEQYV. The CDR3 nucleotides read TGTGCCAGCAGCTATGGGACCCAAGGGGACTACGAGCAGTACGTC.

V and J are TRBV10-3 and TRBJ1-6, with D unclear. The CDR3 spans 13 residues. Germline V gene lookup returns CDR1 ENHRY and CDR2 SYGVKD. Trimming cost V 6 bases and J 6 bases, with 9 bases left between them. The CDR3 loop reads CAIRMTSNSPLHF. CDR3 sequence (DNA): TGTGCCATCAGGATGACAAGTAATTCACCCCTCCACTTT.

The genes are TRBV7-6 and TRBJ2-3; 8 bases are a match to TRBD2. Germline CDR1 reads SGHVS; CDR2 reads FNYEAQ. The CDR3 covers 14 residues. V lost 2 bases and J lost 6; bases outside the gene matches: 4. CDR3 coding DNA: TGTGCCAGCAGCTTAACTAGCGGCTGGGATACGCAGTATTTT. Its protein is CASSLTSGWDTQYF.

The table lists this clonotype with a few counts. The chain uses TRBV7-2 and TRBJ1-6; D gene unclear. Germline loops: CDR1 SGHTA, CDR2 FQGNSA. V lost 1 base, J lost 13 bases, and 11 bases lay in between. CDR3 length equals 13 residues. CDR3 sequence reads: CASSLEIRIPLHF. CDR3 bases: TGTGCCAGCAGCTTAGAGATACGAATCCCCCTCCACTTT.

This chain uses TRBV29-1 with TRBJ1-3; D perhaps matches TRBD1 (5 bases). The ends were cut back, 2 bases at V and 2 bases at J, with 7 bases in the middle. This CDR3 is built from 13 residues. The germline V gene encodes CDR1 SQVTM and CDR2 ANQGSEA. This chain's CDR3 is CSVEMGAGNTIYF. The CDR3 DNA reads as TGCAGCGTTGAAATGGGGGCTGGAAACACCATATATTTT.

This clonotype has at least ten counts. The genes are TRBV12-3 or TRBV12-4 and TRBJ2-3; D call uncertain. This CDR3 region has 12 residues. V was shortened by 3 bases and J by 5 bases, with 6 bases between the two germline ends. DNA of the CDR3: TGTGCCAGCAGTTTGGTACTAGATACGCAGTATTTT. It yields the protein CASSLVLDTQYF.

This chain connects TRBV7-9 to TRBJ1-4; D is unresolved. Trimming shortened V by 3 bases and J by 0 bases, and 17 bases separated the two germline ends. Germline-derived CDR1 and CDR2 are SEHNR and FQNEAQ (reference sequence). This CDR3 has 18 amino acids. The CDR3 region is CASSFRPSHSPTNEKLFF. The CDR3 DNA reads TGTGCCAGCAGCTTTCGCCCCTCACACAGCCCAACTAATGAAAAACTGTTTTTT.

The sample holds a few counts of this clonotype. J is TRBJ1-6 and V is TRBV7-9; TRBD1 matches at 10 bases. The junction had 7 bases not matched to a gene; V was cut back by 5 bases and J by 9 bases. The CDR3 is 15 residues long. Germline loops: CDR1 SEHNR, CDR2 FQNEAQ (reference sequence). The CDR3: CASSPAGTGVSPLHF. DNA for the CDR3: TGTGCCAGCAGCCCAGCAGGGACAGGGGTTTCACCCCTCCACTTT.

This clonotype was counted only a few times. The chain joins TRBV12-3 or TRBV12-4 to TRBJ2-1; 9 nucleotides line up with TRBD2. This CDR3 contains 13 residues. J lost 9 bases, V lost 8 bases, and 8 bases had no gene match. CDR3 coding DNA: TGTGCCAGCTGGGGCGGGGGGGCAGGTGAGCAGTTCTTC. Amino acid sequence: CASWGGGAGEQFF.

The chain joins TRBV6-6 to TRBJ2-1, with TRBD2 identical over 7 bases. The CDR3 runs 17 residues. J lost 7 bases, V lost 5 bases, and 17 bases had no gene match. CDR1 and CDR2 (germline): MNHNY, SVGAGI (reference sequence). DNA of the CDR3: TGTGCCAGCAGTACTAGGGTGGGACCGGTGGGGGGGAATGAGCAGTTCTTC. It codes for CASSTRVGPVGGNEQFF.

This clonotype has only a few counts. The rearrangement joins TRBV2 to TRBJ2-7; no clear D. Germline CDR1 and CDR2: SNHLY and FYNNEI. The CDR3 length is 11 residues. Trimming shortened V by 7 bases and J by 3 bases, and 7 bases separated the two germline ends. The CDR3 DNA is TGTGCCAGCACCTTACGCTACGAGCAGTACTTC. Translation gives CASTLRYEQYF.

This chain joins TRBV27 and TRBJ2-1; D is undetermined. V lost 2 bases, J lost 11 bases, and 10 bases lay in between. There are 12 residues in the CDR3. Germline V gives CDR1 MNHEY, CDR2 SMNVEV (reference sequence). The DNA of the CDR3 is TGTGCCAGCAGTTTAAATCAGGTTCAGCAGTTCTTC. Its protein is CASSLNQVQQFF.

This chain uses TRBV7-6 with TRBJ2-2, with D uncertain. V lost 1 base and J 2 bases, leaving 11 bases between the germline ends. The CDR3 loop spans 16 amino acids. Germline CDR1 SGHVS, CDR2 FNYEAQ. This CDR3 is CASSLVDLINTGELFF. The DNA for the CDR3 is TGTGCCAGCAGCTTAGTAGACCTGATAAACACCGGGGAGCTGTTTTTT.

The V call is TRBV5-4, the J call TRBJ2-2; no firm D call. The CDR3 runs 13 residues. Germline V gene sequence: CDR1 SGHNT, CDR2 YYREEE (reference sequence). Trimming shortened V by 1 base and J by 7 bases, and 8 bases separated the two germline ends. DNA of the CDR3: TGTGCCAGCAGCTTGCGGGTGGGCGGGGAGCTGTTTTTT. Its translation: CASSLRVGGELFF.